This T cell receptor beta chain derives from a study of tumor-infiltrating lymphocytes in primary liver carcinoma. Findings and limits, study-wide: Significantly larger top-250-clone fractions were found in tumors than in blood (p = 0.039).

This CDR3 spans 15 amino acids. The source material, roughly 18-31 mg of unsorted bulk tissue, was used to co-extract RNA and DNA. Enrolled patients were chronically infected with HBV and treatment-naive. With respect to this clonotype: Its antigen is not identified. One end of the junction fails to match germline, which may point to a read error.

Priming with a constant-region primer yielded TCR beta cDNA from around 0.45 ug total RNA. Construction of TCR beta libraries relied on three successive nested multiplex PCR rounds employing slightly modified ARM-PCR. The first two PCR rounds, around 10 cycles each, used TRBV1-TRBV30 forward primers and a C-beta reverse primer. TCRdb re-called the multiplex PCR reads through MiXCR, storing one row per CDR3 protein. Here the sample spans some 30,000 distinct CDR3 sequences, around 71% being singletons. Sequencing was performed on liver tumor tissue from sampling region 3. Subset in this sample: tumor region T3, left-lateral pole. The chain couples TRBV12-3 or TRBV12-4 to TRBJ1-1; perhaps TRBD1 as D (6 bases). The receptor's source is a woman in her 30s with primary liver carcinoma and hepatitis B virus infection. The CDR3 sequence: CASSRSDRLNAEAFF. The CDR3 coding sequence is TGTGCCAGCAGTCGCTCGGACAGACTGAACGCTGAAGCCTTCTTT.